The T cell receptor (beta chain) described here comes from a study of cytotoxic CD8 clonotypes in ibrutinib-treated CLL. The assay was immunoSEQ multiplex PCR, and TCRdb's table has in-frame clones only and misses some. Of some 50,000 clones in the sample, around 55% are singletons; the top ten hold roughly 20%. V lost 2 bases and J 3 bases, leaving 4 bases between the germline ends. This CDR3 region has 12 residues. The germline V gene encodes CDR1 MDHEN and CDR2 SYDVKM. The study, taken as a whole, reports: Clonality measured at baseline exceeded age-matched healthy donors, tracking circulating CD8+ T-cell counts.

This clone was counted only a few times. Its antigen is not identified. The sequencing here drew on PBMCs, taken after 24 months of ibrutinib treatment. This clonotype originated in a human donor with chronic lymphocytic leukemia. The genes are TRBV28 and TRBJ1-1, with D unclear. This CDR3 is CASSLLDTEAFF. The CDR3, as DNA: TGTGCCAGCAGTTTACTGGACACTGAAGCTTTCTTT.